The 6 T cell receptor beta chains below all came from one sample that was sequenced in a study of T-cell memory formation after mild COVID-19. TCRdb re-analysed the 5' RACE reads in MiXCR, keeping a single row per CDR3 protein. Among about 340,000 distinct CDR3 sequences listed, approximately 14% were seen once. Input material: PBMCs or a T cell subset sorted from them (not recorded which). The receptor set was obtained from a man younger than 35 who had mild COVID-19 (a few samples of this study predate the infection). Cell type and time point are not known.

This clonotype was observed a few times. This chain links TRBV12-3 or TRBV12-4 with TRBJ2-2, with unresolved D. Trimming removed 4 bases from V and 1 base from J, with 7 bases in between. The CDR3 is made up of 14 amino acids. DNA of the CDR3: TGTGCCAGCAGTTCCCGACAGAACACCGGGGAGCTGTTTTTT. Encoded protein: CASSSRQNTGELFF.

A few counts support this clonotype. The V and J genes are TRBV4-1 and TRBJ1-2; TRBD1 aligns across 7 bases. Germline CDR1 reads MGHRA; CDR2 reads YSYEKL. V lost 5 bases to trimming and J lost 4 bases; unmatched junction nucleotides: 4. This CDR3 is 13 amino acids long. The CDR3: CASSETGIYGYTF. The CDR3 nucleotides read TGCGCCAGCAGCGAGACAGGGATCTATGGCTACACCTTC.

The chain joins TRBV10-2 to TRBJ1-1; 8 nucleotides line up with TRBD1. CDR3 size: 14 residues. Losses at the gene ends were 5 bases for V and 1 base for J; bases not matched to a gene: 3. Germline lookup yields CDR1 WSHSY and CDR2 SAAADI. CDR3 in DNA: TGCGCCAGCAGTAAGACAGGGGCGAACACTGAAGCTTTCTTT. Its protein is CASSKTGANTEAFF.

This clonotype was picked up a small number of times. The CDR3 sequence: CSASASLAGKVEQYF. CDR3 bases: TGCAGTGCTAGTGCGTCACTAGCGGGGAAGGTCGAGCAGTACTTC. V usage is TRBV20-1 and J usage is TRBJ2-7, with 10 bases that match TRBD2. V shed 3 bases, J shed 6 bases, and the junction held 11 bases outside the gene matches. The CDR3 runs 15 residues. Per germline, CDR1 DFQATT and CDR2 SNEGSKA (reference sequence).

There are a few counts of this clonotype. The genes are TRBV2 and TRBJ2-3, with D perhaps TRBD1 (5 bases). This CDR3 has 14 amino acids. The germline V and J ends were trimmed by 6 bases and 2 bases, with 12 bases remaining between them. Germline CDR1 reads SNHLY; CDR2 reads FYNNEI. The CDR3 DNA sequence: TGTGCCAGCAGGGGGCAGGGTCACACAGATACGCAGTATTTT. It codes for CASRGQGHTDTQYF.

The chain links TRBV28 to TRBJ1-2; D is unresolved. The CDR3 is made up of 14 amino acids. The V and J ends lost 7 bases and 3 bases respectively, with 15 bases between them. Germline V CDR1 and CDR2: MDHEN, SYDVKM. In DNA, the CDR3 is TGTGCCAGCACTGTGGCCAGCCCTTACTATGGCTACACCTTC. Amino acids: CASTVASPYYGYTF.